These 25 T cell receptor beta chains were all obtained from the same sample, sequenced in a study of blood T cells in healthy people across ages. Primed by a sample-barcoded 5' primer and a J-beta primer mix, a second PCR proceeded for about 6 to 11 cycles. One entry per CDR3 protein results from TCRdb running MiXCR on the 5' RACE reads. This table holds around 650,000 distinct CDR3 sequences, about 43% found once. The specimen sequenced was blood. These receptor sequences come from an older man in good health.

This chain uses TRBV20-1 with TRBJ2-1; tentatively, D is TRBD1 (5 bases). The CDR3 has 17 residues. Deletions cut 0 bases from V and 3 bases from J, with 18 bases between. CDR1 and CDR2 from the germline V gene are DFQATT and SNEGSKA (reference sequence). CDR3 loop: CSARDRSGQGFYNEQFF. The CDR3 region has the DNA TGCAGTGCTAGAGATCGCTCGGGTCAGGGATTCTACAATGAGCAGTTCTTC.

This clonotype was picked up one time. The CDR3 loop is CATGTQNYGQYF. The CDR3 DNA reads as TGTGCCACCGGGACGCAGAACTACGGGCAGTACTTC. The rearrangement uses TRBV15 and TRBJ2-5, with D possibly called TRBD1 or TRBD2 (5 bases each). V shed 8 bases and J shed 11 bases, with 18 bases lying between them. The CDR3 extends over 12 amino acids. Germline loops: CDR1 LNHNV, CDR2 YYDKDF (reference sequence). The full variable domain, rest sourced from reference TRBV15 and TRBJ2-5, is DAMVIQNPRYQVTQFGKPVTLSCSQTLNHNVMYWYQQKSSQAPKLLFHYYDKDFNNEADTPDNFQSRRPNTSFCFLDIRSPGLGDTAMYLCATGTQNYGQYFGPGTRLLVL.

A remark on this clonotype: A much larger clone differs by one base, so this may be a read error. CDR3 residues: CASSTKETQFF. The DNA of the CDR3 is TGTGCCAGCAGCACAAAGGAGACCCAGTTCTTC. The chain couples TRBV7-2 to TRBJ2-1; no clear D gene. The V gene's germline CDR1 is SGHTA and CDR2 FQGNSA. The CDR3 sequence is 11 residues long. The V and J ends lost 5 bases and 13 bases respectively, with 12 bases between them.

The sample holds a few counts of this clonotype. The V gene is TRBV4-1, the J gene TRBJ1-6; D not resolved. The CDR3 covers 17 residues. V was shortened by 4 bases and J by 0 bases, with 13 bases between the two germline ends. CDR1 is MGHRA, CDR2 YSYEKL, per germline. The DNA for the CDR3 is TGCGCCAGCAGCCCAACGGAAATCAGCTCCTATAATTCACCCCTCCACTTT. Its protein is CASSPTEISSYNSPLHF.

This chain links TRBV9 with TRBJ2-4; maybe TRBD2 (6 bases). The DNA matches TRBJ2-7 better at its end, which makes the J call doubtful. This CDR3 has 15 residues. Germline lookup yields CDR1 SGDLS and CDR2 YYNGEE. CDR3 in amino acids: CASSVGVGSIHEQYF. The CDR3 coding sequence is TGTGCCAGCAGCGTAGGGGTCGGGAGTATCCACGAGCAGTACTTC.

This clonotype was counted at least ten times. This chain links TRBV20-1 with TRBJ2-3; 7 bases agree with TRBD2. Germline V gene lookup returns CDR1 DFQATT and CDR2 SNEGSKA (reference sequence). The CDR3 totals 12 residues. Unmatched junction bases numbered 2, after V lost 4 bases and J lost 4 bases. The CDR3 nucleotides read TGCAGTGCTATCGGGAGGTCAGATACGCAGTATTTT. Protein sequence: CSAIGRSDTQYF.

There are a few counts of this clonotype. This chain links TRBV24-1 with TRBJ2-1; 10 nucleotides match TRBD1. The J segment lost 4 bases and the V segment lost 3 bases, leaving 5 bases of the junction unmatched. The V gene's germline CDR1 is KGHDR and CDR2 SFDVKD. This CDR3 has 16 amino acids. CDR3 loop: CATSDPGQGSYNEQFF. CDR3 nucleotides: TGTGCCACCAGTGATCCGGGACAGGGGAGTTACAATGAGCAGTTCTTC.

This clonotype appeared a few times. V usage is TRBV27 and J usage is TRBJ1-5, with 11 bases that match TRBD1. V lost 6 bases and J lost 6; bases outside the gene matches: 7. Germline assignment: CDR1 MNHEY and CDR2 SMNVEV (reference sequence). CDR3 size: 15 residues. CDR3 bases: TGTGCCAGCAGAAACTTGGACAGGGGGCGTCAGCCCCAGCATTTT. As protein: CASRNLDRGRQPQHF.

The V gene is TRBV20-1, the J gene TRBJ2-7, with 9 nucleotides matching TRBD1. The CDR3 spans 15 residues. Germline CDR1 reads DFQATT; CDR2 reads SNEGSKA (reference sequence). The ends lost 6 bases at V and 1 base at J; junction bases unmatched: 10. This CDR3 is CSALIRDRESYEQYF. CDR3 nucleotide sequence: TGCAGTGCCCTAATCCGGGACAGGGAGTCCTACGAGCAGTACTTC.

The chain carries TRBV19 and TRBJ2-1; D is uncertain. CDR1 is LNHDA and CDR2 is SQIVND in the germline V gene (reference sequence). The CDR3 consists of 14 residues. Trimming removed 7 bases from V and 8 bases from J, with 18 bases in between. The CDR3: CASKSHDRYDEQFF. For the CDR3, the DNA is TGTGCCAGTAAGTCCCACGATCGGTACGATGAGCAGTTCTTC.

The rearrangement links TRBV29-1 to TRBJ1-2; D is uncertain. Trimming pared 5 bases from V and 3 bases from J, leaving 4 bases between. CDR1 and CDR2 from the germline V gene are SQVTM and ANQGSEA. The CDR3 length is 10 residues. Here the CDR3 reads CSVFDYGYTF. CDR3 DNA sequence: TGCAGCGTTTTTGACTATGGCTACACCTTC.

This clonotype was recorded a few times. The chain carries TRBV4-1 and TRBJ2-1; tentative D call: TRBD2 (5 bases). Looked up from germline, CDR1 is MGHRA and CDR2 is YSYEKL. V was clipped by 1 base and J by 7 bases, with 8 bases between them. The CDR3 extends over 13 amino acids. The CDR3 protein is CASSQGTWNEQFF. The CDR3 DNA follows: TGCGCCAGCAGCCAAGGGACTTGGAATGAGCAGTTCTTC.

This clonotype has a handful of counts. The rearrangement joins TRBV6-2 or TRBV6-3 to TRBJ2-3; D call uncertain. This CDR3 comprises 13 residues. CDR1 and CDR2 from the germline V gene are MNHEY and SVGEGT. V lost 5 bases, J lost 0 bases, and 6 bases lay in between. CDR3 region: CASSADSTDTQYF. The CDR3 region has the DNA TGTGCCAGCAGTGCAGACAGCACAGATACGCAGTATTTT.

This clonotype was detected ten times or more. The rearrangement uses TRBV29-1 and TRBJ2-7, with D possibly being TRBD2 (6 bases). CDR1 SQVTM and CDR2 ANQGSEA come from the germline V gene. The CDR3 has 13 residues. With 5 bases removed from V and 6 bases from J, the gap between germline ends came to 17 bases. CDR3 loop: CSVLDTGAREQYF. The CDR3 DNA is TGCAGCGTTCTGGACACGGGAGCACGCGAGCAGTACTTC.

This clonotype showed up just once. A much larger clone sits a single nucleotide away, making a read error possible. The chain has TRBV24-1 and TRBJ2-1, with D unresolved. Germline V CDR1 and CDR2: KGHDR, SFDVKD. The CDR3 spans 12 residues. In DNA, the CDR3 is TGTGCCGCCAGTGACGAATACAATGAGCAGTTCTTC. Its translation is CAASDEYNEQFF.

The chain combines TRBV4-3 with TRBJ1-2; D may be TRBD1 (6 bases). The germline V and J ends were trimmed by 3 bases and 10 bases, with 21 bases remaining between them. From germline, CDR1 is LGHNA and CDR2 YSLEER. CDR3 length equals 15 residues. For the CDR3, the DNA is TGCGCCAGCAGCCAGGCCTCGGGACAAGGAAACGTCTACACCTTC. Translated: CASSQASGQGNVYTF.

This clonotype was observed a handful of times. V is TRBV20-1 and J is TRBJ2-3; D gene uncertain. CDR3 size: 14 residues. Trimming removed 1 base from V and 0 bases from J, with 8 bases in between. Per the germline V gene, CDR1 is DFQATT and CDR2 is SNEGSKA (reference sequence). Written as DNA, the CDR3 is TGCAGTGCTAGAGTTCAGAGTAGCACAGATACGCAGTATTTT. Translating it yields CSARVQSSTDTQYF.

This clonotype was observed a handful of times. The chain joins TRBV7-2 to TRBJ2-1; the match to TRBD1 covers 7 bases. The germline gives CDR1 SGHTA, CDR2 FQGNSA. With V trimmed by 3 bases and J by 7 bases, 9 bases remained unmatched. The CDR3 consists of 15 residues. The CDR3 here is CASSFTGTAKNEQFF. The CDR3 DNA reads TGTGCCAGCAGCTTTACCGGGACAGCCAAAAATGAGCAGTTCTTC.

This chain uses TRBV7-2 with TRBJ1-1, with a tentative D call TRBD1 (5 bases). V was trimmed by 0 bases and J by 3 bases, leaving 11 bases between them. The CDR3 runs 15 residues. The germline gives CDR1 SGHTA, CDR2 FQGNSA. Written as DNA, the CDR3 is TGTGCCAGCAGCTTAGCGCTACGGGGGGACACTGAAGCTTTCTTT. Protein: CASSLALRGDTEAFF. Complete variable domain (other parts from reference TRBV7-2 and TRBJ1-1): GAGVSQSPSNKVTEKGKDVELRCDPISGHTALYWYRQSLGQGLEFLIYFQGNSAPDKSGLPSDRFSAERTGGSVSTLTIQRTQQEDSAVYLCASSLALRGDTEAFFGQGTRLTVV.

This chain connects TRBV7-2 to TRBJ2-4, with 10 nucleotides matching TRBD2. CDR3 length equals 15 residues. The ends lost 5 bases at V and 13 bases at J; junction bases unmatched: 14. CDR1 and CDR2 (germline): SGHTA, FQGNSA. The CDR3 here is CASSRLAGSSYGQYF. The CDR3 region has the DNA TGTGCCAGCAGCCGACTAGCGGGTTCTTCCTACGGGCAGTACTTC.

Only a few counts were recorded for this clonotype. V is TRBV12-5 and J is TRBJ1-4; a weak D match, TRBD1 (5 bases). V lost 0 bases to trimming and J lost 5 bases, with 22 bases between them. This CDR3 region has 19 residues. CDR1 is LGHNT, CDR2 FRNRAP, per germline. The DNA of the CDR3 is TGTGCTAGTGGTTTGGTATTTGCCCCCCGGGGCAGGAAAAATGAAAAACTGTTTTTT. It codes for CASGLVFAPRGRKNEKLFF.

This clonotype was seen only a few times. This chain connects TRBV28 to TRBJ2-7; D not certain. The CDR3 sequence is 13 residues long. Germline lookup yields CDR1 MDHEN and CDR2 SYDVKM. Trimming cost V 0 bases and J 6 bases, with 9 bases left between them. CDR3 coding DNA: TGTGCCAGCAGTTTATGGGAAGTGCCCGAGCAGTACTTC. Its translation is CASSLWEVPEQYF.

This sequence joins TRBV5-5 and TRBJ1-6; unclear D gene. Germline CDR1 and CDR2: SGHKS and YYEKEE (reference sequence). The CDR3 loop spans 16 amino acids. Trimming pared 0 bases from V and 7 bases from J, leaving 14 bases between. The CDR3: CASSLGARLWNSPLHF. DNA of the CDR3: TGTGCCAGCAGCTTGGGGGCGAGGTTGTGGAATTCACCCCTCCACTTT. The whole variable domain, remainder taken from reference TRBV5-5 and TRBJ1-6, is DAGVTQSPTHLIKTRGQQVTLRCSPISGHKSVSWYQQVLGQGPQFIFQYYEKEERGRGNFPDRFSARQFPNYSSELNVNALLLGDSALYLCASSLGARLWNSPLHFGNGTRLTVT.

V and J are TRBV19 and TRBJ2-7; a possible D gene is TRBD1 (6 bases). With 4 bases removed from V and 2 bases from J, the gap between germline ends came to 9 bases. Per germline, CDR1 LNHDA and CDR2 SQIVND (reference sequence). The CDR3 runs to 13 residues. DNA of the CDR3: TGTGCCAGTAGTAAGGACAGAGCCTACGAGCAGTACTTC. The encoded protein is CASSKDRAYEQYF.

The chain recombines TRBV12-3 or TRBV12-4 with TRBJ1-6, with unresolved D. The V and J ends lost 4 bases and 11 bases respectively, with 12 bases between them. The CDR3 is 13 amino acids. CDR3 sequence: CASSSLASTPLHF. CDR3 coding DNA: TGTGCCAGCAGTTCCTTGGCCTCCACACCCCTCCACTTT.